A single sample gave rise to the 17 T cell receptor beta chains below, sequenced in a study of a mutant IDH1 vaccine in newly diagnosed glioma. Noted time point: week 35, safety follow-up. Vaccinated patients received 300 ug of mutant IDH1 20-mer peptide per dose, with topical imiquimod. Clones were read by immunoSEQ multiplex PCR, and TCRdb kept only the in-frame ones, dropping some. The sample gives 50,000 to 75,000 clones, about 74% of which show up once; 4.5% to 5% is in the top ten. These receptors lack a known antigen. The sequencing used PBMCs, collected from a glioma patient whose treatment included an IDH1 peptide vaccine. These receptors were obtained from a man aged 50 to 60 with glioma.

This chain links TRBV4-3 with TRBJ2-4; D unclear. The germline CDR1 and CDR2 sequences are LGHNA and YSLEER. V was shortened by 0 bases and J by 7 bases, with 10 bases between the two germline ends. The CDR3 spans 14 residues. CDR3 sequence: CASSQDGLSNIQYF. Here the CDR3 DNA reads TGCGCCAGCAGCCAAGATGGGCTGAGTAACATTCAGTACTTC.

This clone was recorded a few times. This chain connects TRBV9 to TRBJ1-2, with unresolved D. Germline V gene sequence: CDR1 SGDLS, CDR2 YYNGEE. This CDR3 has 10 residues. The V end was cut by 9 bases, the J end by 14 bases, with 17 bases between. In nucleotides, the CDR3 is TGTGCCACCGGAGAGTGGATTCGGACCTTC. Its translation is CATGEWIRTF.

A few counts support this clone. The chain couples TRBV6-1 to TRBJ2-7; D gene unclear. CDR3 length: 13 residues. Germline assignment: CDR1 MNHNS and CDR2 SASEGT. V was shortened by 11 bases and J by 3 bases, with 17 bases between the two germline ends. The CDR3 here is CAAFGRSGYEQYF. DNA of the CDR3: TGTGCCGCATTTGGCCGATCGGGCTACGAGCAGTACTTC.

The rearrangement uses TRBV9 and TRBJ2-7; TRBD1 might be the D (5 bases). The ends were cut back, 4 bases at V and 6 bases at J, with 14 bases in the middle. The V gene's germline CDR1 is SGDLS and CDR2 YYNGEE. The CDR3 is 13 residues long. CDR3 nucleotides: TGTGCCAGCAGCCCAGGGCCCCGTGGCGAGCAGTACTTC. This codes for CASSPGPRGEQYF. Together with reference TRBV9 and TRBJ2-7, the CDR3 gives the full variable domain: DSGVTQTPKHLITATGQRVTLRCSPRSGDLSVYWYQQSLDQGLQFLIQYYNGEERAKGNILERFSAQQFPDLHSELNLSSLELGDSALYFCASSPGPRGEQYFGPGTRLTVT.

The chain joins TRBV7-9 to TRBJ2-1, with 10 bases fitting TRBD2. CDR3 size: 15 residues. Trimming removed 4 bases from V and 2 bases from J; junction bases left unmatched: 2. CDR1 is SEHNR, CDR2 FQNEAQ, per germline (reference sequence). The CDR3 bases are TGTGCCAGCAGCTCAACTAGCGGGGCCTACAATGAGCAGTTCTTC. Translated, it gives CASSSTSGAYNEQFF. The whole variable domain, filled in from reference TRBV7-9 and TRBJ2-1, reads DTGVSQNPRHKITKRGQNVTFRCDPISEHNRLYWYRQTLGQGPEFLTYFQNEAQLEKSRLLSDRFSAERPKGSFSTLEIQRTEQGDSAMYLCASSSTSGAYNEQFFGPGTRLTVL.

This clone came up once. This CDR3 reads CASSPQGRASGANVLTF. The DNA of the CDR3 is TGTGCCAGCAGCCCGCAGGGACGGGCCTCTGGGGCCAACGTCCTGACTTTC. The rearrangement links TRBV7-2 to TRBJ2-6, with D perhaps assigned TRBD1 or TRBD2 (5 bases each). The germline CDR1 and CDR2 sequences are SGHTA and FQGNSA. CDR3 length: 17 amino acids. V was trimmed by 5 bases and J by 0 bases, leaving 14 bases between them.

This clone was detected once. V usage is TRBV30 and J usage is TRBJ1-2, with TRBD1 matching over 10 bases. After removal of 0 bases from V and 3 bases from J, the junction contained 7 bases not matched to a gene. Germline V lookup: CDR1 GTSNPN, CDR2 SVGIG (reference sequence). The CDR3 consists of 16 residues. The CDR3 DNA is TGTGCCTGGAGTGTAAGCGGGACAGGGGCTCACTATGGCTACACCTTC. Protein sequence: CAWSVSGTGAHYGYTF.

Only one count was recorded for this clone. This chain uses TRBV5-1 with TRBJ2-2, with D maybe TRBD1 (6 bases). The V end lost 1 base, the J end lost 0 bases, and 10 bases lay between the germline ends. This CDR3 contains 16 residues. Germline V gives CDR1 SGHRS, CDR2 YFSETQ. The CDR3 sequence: CASSLLQGPNTGELFF. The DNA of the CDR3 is TGCGCCAGCAGCTTGTTACAGGGCCCGAACACCGGGGAGCTGTTTTTT.

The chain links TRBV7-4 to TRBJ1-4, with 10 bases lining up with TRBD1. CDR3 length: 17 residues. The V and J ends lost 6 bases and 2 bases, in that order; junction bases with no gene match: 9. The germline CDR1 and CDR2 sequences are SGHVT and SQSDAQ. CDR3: CASRFRDRGFTNEKLFF. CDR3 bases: TGTGCCAGCAGATTCCGGGACAGGGGTTTTACTAATGAAAAACTGTTTTTT.

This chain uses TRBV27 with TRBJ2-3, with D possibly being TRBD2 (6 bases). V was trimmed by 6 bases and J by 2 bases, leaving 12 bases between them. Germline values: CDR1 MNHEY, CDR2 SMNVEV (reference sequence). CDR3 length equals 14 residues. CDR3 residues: CASSATGDTDTQYF. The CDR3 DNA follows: TGTGCCAGCAGCGCGACGGGGGACACAGATACGCAGTATTTT.

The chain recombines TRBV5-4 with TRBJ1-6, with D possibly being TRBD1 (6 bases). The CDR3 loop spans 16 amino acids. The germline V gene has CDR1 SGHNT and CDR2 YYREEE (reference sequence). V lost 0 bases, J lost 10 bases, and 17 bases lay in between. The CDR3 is CASSLAVGRGDSPLHF. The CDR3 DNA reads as TGTGCCAGCAGCTTGGCCGTGGGCAGGGGCGACTCACCCCTCCACTTT.

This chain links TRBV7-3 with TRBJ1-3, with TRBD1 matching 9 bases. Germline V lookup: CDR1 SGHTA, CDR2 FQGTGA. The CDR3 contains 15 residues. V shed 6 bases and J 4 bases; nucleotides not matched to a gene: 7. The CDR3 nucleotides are TGTGCCAGCAGTTCCGGGACAGGGACGGGAAACACCATATATTTT. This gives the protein CASSSGTGTGNTIYF.

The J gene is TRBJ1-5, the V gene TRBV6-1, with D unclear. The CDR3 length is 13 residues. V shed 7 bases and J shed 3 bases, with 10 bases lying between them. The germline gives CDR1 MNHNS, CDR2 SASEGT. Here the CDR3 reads CASKIGVNQPQHF. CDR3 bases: TGTGCCAGCAAGATCGGGGTCAATCAGCCCCAGCATTTT.

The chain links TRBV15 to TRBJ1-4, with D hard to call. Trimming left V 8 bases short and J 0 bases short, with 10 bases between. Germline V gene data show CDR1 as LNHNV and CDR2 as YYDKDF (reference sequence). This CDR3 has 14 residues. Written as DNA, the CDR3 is TGTGCCACCCCTGATCCAGCAACTAATGAAAAACTGTTTTTT. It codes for CATPDPATNEKLFF.

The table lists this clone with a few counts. CDR3 sequence (DNA): TGTGCCATCAGAGTGACAGGTGGGAACACTGAAGCTTTCTTT. Protein: CAIRVTGGNTEAFF. V and J are TRBV10-3 and TRBJ1-1; D is perhaps TRBD1 (6 bases). This CDR3 has 14 amino acids. Germline loops: CDR1 ENHRY, CDR2 SYGVKD. The ends were cut back, 6 bases at V and 1 base at J, with 12 bases in the middle.

The CDR3 here is CASSPGQSGANVLTF. The CDR3 nucleotides read TGTGCCAGCAGCCCAGGACAATCTGGGGCCAACGTCCTGACTTTC. V is TRBV7-8 and J is TRBJ2-6; D may be TRBD1 (5 bases). Deletions cut 5 bases from V and 1 base from J, with 9 bases between. The germline gives CDR1 SGHVS, CDR2 FQNEAQ. The CDR3 is 15 amino acids.

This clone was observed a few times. CDR3 in amino acids: CASSFLSNTEAFF. CDR3 nucleotides: TGCGCCAGCAGCTTTCTTTCTAACACTGAAGCTTTCTTT. The chain has TRBV5-1 and TRBJ1-1; no firm D call. V lost 2 bases to trimming and J lost 2 bases, with 7 bases between them. CDR1 and CDR2 (germline): SGHRS, YFSETQ. The CDR3 sequence is 13 residues long. The complete variable domain, with remaining parts taken from reference TRBV5-1 and TRBJ1-1, reads KAGVTQTPRYLIKTRGQQVTLSCSPISGHRSVSWYQQTPGQGLQFLFEYFSETQRNKGNFPGRFSGRQFSNSRSEMNVSTLELGDSALYLCASSFLSNTEAFFGQGTRLTVV.